The rows below give T cell receptor beta chains drawn from one sample of a study of breast tumors, draining lymph nodes, adjacent tissues. MiXCR was run by TCRdb on the multiplex PCR reads, yielding one entry per CDR3 protein. The table has around 130,000 distinct CDR3 sequences, about 30% seen once; the top ten hold roughly 2.3%. The specimen sequenced was axillary lymph node tissue. The source of these receptors is a female donor with breast cancer. Some clones in this sample may be carry-over from other donors' samples. Both conserved end residues are part of each CDR3. Only some rows state a clone size, as once, few, many or a class for expanded clones.

clone_size j_call v_call cdr3_aa
many TRBJ1-3 TRBV19 CASSEPGRGTIYF
many TRBJ2-1 TRBV5-8 CASSPRTANEQFF
many TRBJ2-3 TRBV5-1 CASSLGRVSSTDTQYF
many TRBJ1-2 TRBV14 CASSQVNQNYGYTF
NA TRBJ2-3 TRBV6-1 CATRRGGTDTQYF
many TRBJ2-6 TRBV7-9 CASSSSVVAIYSGPNVLTF
NA TRBJ2-6 TRBV7-2 CASSLYPGANVLTF
many TRBJ1-2 TRBV7-2 CASSLGTGVSYGYTF
once TRBJ2-1 TRBV24-1 CATSDRTSNEQFF
many TRBJ2-5 TRBV30 CAWSKRGALGETQYF
many TRBJ2-1 TRBV7-9 CASSLHNSGGAQFF
many TRBJ2-1 TRBV15 CATSPRLAGGRYPFF
many TRBJ2-6 TRBV2 CARTKRGSGANVLTF
once TRBJ2-7 TRBV14 CASSQPGRGSYEQYF
many TRBJ2-2 TRBV12-3/TRBV12-4 CASSSSGPTGELFF
NA TRBJ2-3 TRBV5-1 CASGQERSYNEQYF